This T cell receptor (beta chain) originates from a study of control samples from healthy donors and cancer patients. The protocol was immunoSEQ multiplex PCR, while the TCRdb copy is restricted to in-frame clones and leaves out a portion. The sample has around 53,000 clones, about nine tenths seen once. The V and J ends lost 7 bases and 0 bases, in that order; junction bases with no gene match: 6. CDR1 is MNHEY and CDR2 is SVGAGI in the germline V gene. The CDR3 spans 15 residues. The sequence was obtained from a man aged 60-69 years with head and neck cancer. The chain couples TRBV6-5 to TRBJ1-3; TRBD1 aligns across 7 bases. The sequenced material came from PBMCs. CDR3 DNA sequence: TGTGCCAGCAAACAGGGGACCCTCTCTGGAAACACCATATATTTT. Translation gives CASKQGTLSGNTIYF.